This TCR beta chain appears in the sequencing data of a study of cytomegalovirus exposure and HLA in healthy donors. Germline CDR1 is MNHNS and CDR2 is SASEGT. The CDR3 spans 14 residues. Trimming at V came to 7 bases and at J to 9 bases, leaving 10 bases not matched to a gene. Findings and caveats of the study: An analysis that was carried out later associated 16,951 TCR beta sequences with HLA alleles at 0.05 false discovery rate. Looking again later, the authors saw that most CMV-associated TCR beta chains seemed HLA-restricted. A later analysis, which compared TCR beta chains of equal frequency, found the HLA-associated ones more clonally expanded. When the data were analyzed later, several of the most significant clusters appeared to be linked to common viral pathogens.

PCR primers comprised 60 Vbeta and 13 Jbeta primers. Measured with immunoSEQ multiplex PCR; TCRdb has only the in-frame clones, and not every one. The table includes under 200,000 clones, 75% detected once. With respect to this clone: Its antigen is as yet unknown.

The receptor's source is a woman aged 45-65 years in good health and CMV-seropositive. This sequence joins TRBV6-1 and TRBJ2-1, with TRBD1 matching 9 bases. Input material: PBMCs. In DNA form, the CDR3 reads TGTGCCAGCACAAGGACAGGGGAGTTGGGTGAGCAGTTCTTC. Its translation: CASTRTGELGEQFF.